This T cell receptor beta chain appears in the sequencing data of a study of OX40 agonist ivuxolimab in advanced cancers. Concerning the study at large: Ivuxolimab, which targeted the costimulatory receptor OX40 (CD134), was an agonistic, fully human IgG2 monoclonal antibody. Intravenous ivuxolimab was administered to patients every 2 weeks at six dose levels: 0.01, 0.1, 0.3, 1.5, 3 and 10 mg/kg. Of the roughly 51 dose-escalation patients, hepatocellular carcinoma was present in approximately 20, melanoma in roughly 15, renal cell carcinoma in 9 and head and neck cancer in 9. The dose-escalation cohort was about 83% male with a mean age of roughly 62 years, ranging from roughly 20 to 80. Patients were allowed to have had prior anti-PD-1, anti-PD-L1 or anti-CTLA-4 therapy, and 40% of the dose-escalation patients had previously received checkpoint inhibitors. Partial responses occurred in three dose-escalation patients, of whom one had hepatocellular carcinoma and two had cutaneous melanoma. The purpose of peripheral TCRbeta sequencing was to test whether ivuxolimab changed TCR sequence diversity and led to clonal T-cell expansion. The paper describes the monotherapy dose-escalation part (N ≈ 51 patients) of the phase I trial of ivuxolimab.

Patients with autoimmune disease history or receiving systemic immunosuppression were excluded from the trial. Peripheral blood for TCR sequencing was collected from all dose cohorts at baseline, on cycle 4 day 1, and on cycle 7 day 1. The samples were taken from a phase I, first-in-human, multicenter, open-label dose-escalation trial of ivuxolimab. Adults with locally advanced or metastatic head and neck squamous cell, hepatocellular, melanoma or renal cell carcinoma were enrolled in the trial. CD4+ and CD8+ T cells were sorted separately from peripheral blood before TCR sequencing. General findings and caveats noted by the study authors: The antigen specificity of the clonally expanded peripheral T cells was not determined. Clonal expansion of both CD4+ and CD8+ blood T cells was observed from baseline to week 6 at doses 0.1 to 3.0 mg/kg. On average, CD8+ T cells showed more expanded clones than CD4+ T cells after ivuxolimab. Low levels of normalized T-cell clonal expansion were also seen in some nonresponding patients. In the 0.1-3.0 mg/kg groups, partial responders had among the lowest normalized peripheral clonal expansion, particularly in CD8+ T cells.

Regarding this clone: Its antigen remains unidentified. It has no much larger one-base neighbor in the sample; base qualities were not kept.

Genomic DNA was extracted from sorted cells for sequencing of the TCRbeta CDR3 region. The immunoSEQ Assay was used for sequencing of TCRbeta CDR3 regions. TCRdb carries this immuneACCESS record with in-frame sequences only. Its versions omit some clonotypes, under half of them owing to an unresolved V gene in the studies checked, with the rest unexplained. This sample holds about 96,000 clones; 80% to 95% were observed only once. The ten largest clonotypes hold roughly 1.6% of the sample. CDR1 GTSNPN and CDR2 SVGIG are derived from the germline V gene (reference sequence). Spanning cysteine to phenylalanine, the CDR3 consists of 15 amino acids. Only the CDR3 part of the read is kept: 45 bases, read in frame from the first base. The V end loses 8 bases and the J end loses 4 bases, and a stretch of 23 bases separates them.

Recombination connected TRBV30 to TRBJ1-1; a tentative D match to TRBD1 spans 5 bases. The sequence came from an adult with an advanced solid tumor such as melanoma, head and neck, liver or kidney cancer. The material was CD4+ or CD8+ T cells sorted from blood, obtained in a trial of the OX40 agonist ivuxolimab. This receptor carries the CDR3 CAHIGGRGRSTEAFF. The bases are TGTGCCCATATCGGTGGGAGGGGTCGGAGCACTGAAGCTTTCTTT. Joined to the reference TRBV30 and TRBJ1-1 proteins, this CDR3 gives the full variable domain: SQTIHQWPATLVQPVGSPLSLECTVEGTSNPNLYWYRQAAGRGLQLLFYSVGIGQISSEVPQNLSASRPQDRQFILSSKKLLLSDSGFYLCAHIGGRGRSTEAFFGQGTRLTVV.